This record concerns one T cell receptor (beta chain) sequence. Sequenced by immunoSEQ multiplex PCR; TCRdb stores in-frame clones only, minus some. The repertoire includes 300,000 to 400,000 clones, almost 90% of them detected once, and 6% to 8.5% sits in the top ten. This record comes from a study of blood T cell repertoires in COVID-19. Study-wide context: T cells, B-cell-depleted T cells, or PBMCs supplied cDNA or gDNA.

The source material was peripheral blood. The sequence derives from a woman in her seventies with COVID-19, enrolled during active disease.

The CDR3, as DNA: TGTGCCAGCAGCCCGCTTGACACGGGCACAGATACGCAGTATTTT. Translating gives CASSPLDTGTDTQYF. The chain uses TRBV7-9 and TRBJ2-3; D is ambiguous. Trimming pared 5 bases from V and 1 base from J, leaving 13 bases between. This CDR3 spans 15 amino acids. Germline values: CDR1 SEHNR, CDR2 FQNEAQ (reference sequence).